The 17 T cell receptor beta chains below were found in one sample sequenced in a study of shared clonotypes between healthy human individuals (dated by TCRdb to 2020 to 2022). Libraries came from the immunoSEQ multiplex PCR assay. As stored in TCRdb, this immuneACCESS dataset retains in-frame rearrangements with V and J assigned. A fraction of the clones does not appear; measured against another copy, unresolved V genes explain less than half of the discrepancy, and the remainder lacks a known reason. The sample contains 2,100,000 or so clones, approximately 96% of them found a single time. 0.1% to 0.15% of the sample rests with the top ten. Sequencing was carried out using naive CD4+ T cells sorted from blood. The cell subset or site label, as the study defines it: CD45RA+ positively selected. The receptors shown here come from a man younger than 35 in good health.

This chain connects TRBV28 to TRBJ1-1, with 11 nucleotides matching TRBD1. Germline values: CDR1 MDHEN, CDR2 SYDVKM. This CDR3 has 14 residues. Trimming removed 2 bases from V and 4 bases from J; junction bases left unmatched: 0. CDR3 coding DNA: TGTGCCAGCAGTTTAGGACAGGGGGCCACTGAAGCTTTCTTT. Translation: CASSLGQGATEAFF.

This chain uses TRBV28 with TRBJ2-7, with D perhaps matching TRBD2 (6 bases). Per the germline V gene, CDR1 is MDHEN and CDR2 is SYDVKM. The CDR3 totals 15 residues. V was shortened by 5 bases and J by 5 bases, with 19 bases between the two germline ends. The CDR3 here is CASSTMGGSRHEQYF. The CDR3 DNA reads TGTGCCAGCAGTACGATGGGGGGAAGTCGCCACGAGCAGTACTTC.

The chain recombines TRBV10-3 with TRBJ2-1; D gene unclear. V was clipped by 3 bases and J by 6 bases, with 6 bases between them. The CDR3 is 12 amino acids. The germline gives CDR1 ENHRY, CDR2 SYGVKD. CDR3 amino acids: CAISDGPNEQFF. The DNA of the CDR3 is TGTGCCATCAGTGATGGTCCCAATGAGCAGTTCTTC.

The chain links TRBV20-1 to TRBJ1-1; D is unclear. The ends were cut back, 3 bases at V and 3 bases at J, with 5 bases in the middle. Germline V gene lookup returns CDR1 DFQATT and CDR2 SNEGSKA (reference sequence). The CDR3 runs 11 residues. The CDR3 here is CSAREDTEAFF. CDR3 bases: TGCAGTGCTAGGGAAGACACTGAAGCTTTCTTT.

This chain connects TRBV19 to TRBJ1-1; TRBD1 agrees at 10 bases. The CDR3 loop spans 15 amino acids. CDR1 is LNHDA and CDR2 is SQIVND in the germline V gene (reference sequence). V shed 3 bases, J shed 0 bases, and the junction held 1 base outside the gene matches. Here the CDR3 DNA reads TGTGCCAGTAGTATGGGGACAGGGGTGAACACTGAAGCTTTCTTT. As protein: CASSMGTGVNTEAFF. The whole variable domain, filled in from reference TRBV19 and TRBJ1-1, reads DGGITQSPKYLFRKEGQNVTLSCEQNLNHDAMYWYRQDPGQGLRLIYYSQIVNDFQKGDIAEGYSVSREKKESFPLTVTSAQKNPTAFYLCASSMGTGVNTEAFFGQGTRLTVV.

The CDR3 DNA follows: TGTGCCAGTAGAGAAACGGACTTAAGCTATGGCTACACCTTC. This codes for CASRETDLSYGYTF. V usage is TRBV19 and J usage is TRBJ1-2; D is ambiguous. Trimming cost V 6 bases and J 4 bases, with 15 bases left between them. CDR3 length: 14 residues. CDR1 and CDR2 from the germline V gene are LNHDA and SQIVND (reference sequence).

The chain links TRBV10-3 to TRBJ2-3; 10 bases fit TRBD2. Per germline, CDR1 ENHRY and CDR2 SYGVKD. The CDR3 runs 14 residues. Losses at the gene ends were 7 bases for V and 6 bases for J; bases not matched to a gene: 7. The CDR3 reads CAITSSGSEDTQYF. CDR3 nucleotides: TGTGCCATCACCTCTAGCGGGAGTGAGGATACGCAGTATTTT.

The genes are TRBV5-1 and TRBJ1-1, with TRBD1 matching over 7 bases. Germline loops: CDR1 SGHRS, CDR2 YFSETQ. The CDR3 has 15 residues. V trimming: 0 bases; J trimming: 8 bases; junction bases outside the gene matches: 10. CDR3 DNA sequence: TGCGCCAGCAGCTTGGAGGGGGCGGGTTCATCGGAAGCTTTCTTT. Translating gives CASSLEGAGSSEAFF.

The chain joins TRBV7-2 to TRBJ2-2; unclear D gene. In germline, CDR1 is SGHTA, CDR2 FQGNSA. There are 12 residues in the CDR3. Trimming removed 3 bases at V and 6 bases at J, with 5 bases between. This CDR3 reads CASSFGPGELFF. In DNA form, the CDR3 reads TGTGCCAGCAGCTTTGGGCCCGGGGAGCTGTTTTTT. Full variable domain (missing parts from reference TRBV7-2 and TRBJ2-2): GAGVSQSPSNKVTEKGKDVELRCDPISGHTALYWYRQSLGQGLEFLIYFQGNSAPDKSGLPSDRFSAERTGGSVSTLTIQRTQQEDSAVYLCASSFGPGELFFGEGSRLTVL.

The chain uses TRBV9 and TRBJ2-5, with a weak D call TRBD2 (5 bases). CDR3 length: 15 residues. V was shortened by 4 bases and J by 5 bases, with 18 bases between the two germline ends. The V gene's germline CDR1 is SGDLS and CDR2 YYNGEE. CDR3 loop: CASSTRAPTGETQYF. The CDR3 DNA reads TGTGCCAGCAGCACCCGGGCACCGACGGGGGAGACCCAGTACTTC.

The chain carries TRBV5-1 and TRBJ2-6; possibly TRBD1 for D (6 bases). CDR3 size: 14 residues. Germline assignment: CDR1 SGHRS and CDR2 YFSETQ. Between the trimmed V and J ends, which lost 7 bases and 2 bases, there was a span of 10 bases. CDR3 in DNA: TGCGCCAGCCAGGACAGCGCTGGGGCCAACGTCCTGACTTTC. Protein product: CASQDSAGANVLTF.

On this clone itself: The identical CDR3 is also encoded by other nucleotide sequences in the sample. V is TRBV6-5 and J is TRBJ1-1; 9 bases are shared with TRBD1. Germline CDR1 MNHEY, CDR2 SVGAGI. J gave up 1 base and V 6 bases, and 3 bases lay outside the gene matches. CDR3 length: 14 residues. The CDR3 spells CASSRTGENTEAFF. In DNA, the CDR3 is TGTGCCAGCAGCAGGACAGGGGAGAACACTGAAGCTTTCTTT.

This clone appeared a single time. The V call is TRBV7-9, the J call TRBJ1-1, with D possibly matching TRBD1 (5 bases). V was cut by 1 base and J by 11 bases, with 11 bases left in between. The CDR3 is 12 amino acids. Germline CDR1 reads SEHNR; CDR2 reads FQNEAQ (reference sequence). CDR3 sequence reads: CASSLGQLPAFF. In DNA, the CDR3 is TGTGCCAGCAGCTTAGGACAGTTACCTGCTTTCTTT.

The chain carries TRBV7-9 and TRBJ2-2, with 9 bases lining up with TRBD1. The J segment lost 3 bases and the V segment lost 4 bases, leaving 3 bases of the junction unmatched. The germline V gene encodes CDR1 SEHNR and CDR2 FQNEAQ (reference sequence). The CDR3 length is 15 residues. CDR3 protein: CASSSGQGYTGELFF. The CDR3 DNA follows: TGTGCCAGCAGCTCGGGACAGGGCTACACCGGGGAGCTGTTTTTT.

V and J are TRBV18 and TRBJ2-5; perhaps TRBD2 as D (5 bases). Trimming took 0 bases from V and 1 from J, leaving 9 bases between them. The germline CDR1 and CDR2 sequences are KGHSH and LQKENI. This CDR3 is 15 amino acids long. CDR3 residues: CASSPPVGSQETQYF. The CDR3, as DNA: TGTGCCAGCTCACCACCAGTAGGGAGCCAAGAGACCCAGTACTTC.

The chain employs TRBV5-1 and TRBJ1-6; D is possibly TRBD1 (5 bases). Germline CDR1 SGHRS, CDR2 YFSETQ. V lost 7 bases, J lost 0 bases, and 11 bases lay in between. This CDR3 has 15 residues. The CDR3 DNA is TGCGCCAGCCGGAGACAGAGCTCCTATAATTCACCCCTCCACTTT. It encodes CASRRQSSYNSPLHF.

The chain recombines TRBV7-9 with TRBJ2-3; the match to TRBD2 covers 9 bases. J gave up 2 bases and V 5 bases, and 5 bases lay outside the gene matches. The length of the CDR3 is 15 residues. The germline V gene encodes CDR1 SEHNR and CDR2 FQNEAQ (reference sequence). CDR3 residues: CASSPLAGSTDTQYF. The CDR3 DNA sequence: TGTGCCAGCAGCCCCCTAGCGGGGTCCACAGATACGCAGTATTTT.